The entry below gives a single T cell receptor beta chain sequence along with its context. With 2 bases clipped from V and 8 bases from J, the junction kept 5 bases outside the gene matches. The germline V gene has CDR1 MNHNS and CDR2 SASEGT. The CDR3 loop spans 13 amino acids. The data belong to a study of blood T cell repertoires in COVID-19. Data came from immunoSEQ multiplex PCR; TCRdb stores just in-frame clones and leaves some out. Of roughly 250,000 clones listed, 80% to 90% are singletons. This TCR came from a woman in her twenties or thirties with acute COVID-19. The V call is TRBV6-1, the J call TRBJ1-2, with 7 positions matching TRBD1. Sequenced material: PBMCs or T cells enriched from blood (not recorded which). The CDR3 coding sequence is TGTGCCAGCAGTGAAATAGGGGGCGCGGGCTACACCTTC. Translated: CASSEIGGAGYTF.